This entry lists 24 T cell receptor beta chains sequenced from one sample in a study of early T cells in non-severe SARS-CoV-2 infection. A single record per CDR3 protein comes from TCRdb applying MiXCR to the 5' RACE reads. Of roughly 100,000 distinct CDR3 sequences listed, about 13% are singletons. Sequences were obtained from whole blood. These receptors all stem from an adult who was a healthcare worker with PCR-confirmed SARS-CoV-2 infection or an uninfected control (not recorded which).

The chain carries TRBV20-1 and TRBJ2-3; 8 positions match TRBD2. The CDR3 loop spans 20 amino acids. Germline assignment: CDR1 DFQATT and CDR2 SNEGSKA (reference sequence). Germline trimming cut 5 bases from V and 6 bases from J; bases unmatched to any gene: 28. The CDR3 here is CSAVPPPPSGTRARGDTQYF. CDR3 coding DNA: TGCAGTGCTGTCCCGCCCCCCCCCTCCGGGACTAGGGCCCGTGGGGATACGCAGTATTTT.

This clonotype was observed many times. The V gene is TRBV6-5, the J gene TRBJ1-2; D call uncertain. Germline V gene sequence: CDR1 MNHEY, CDR2 SVGAGI. The CDR3 has 13 residues. V dropped 1 base and J dropped 6 bases, with 9 bases sitting between them. In DNA form, the CDR3 reads TGTGCCAGCAGTTACTGGGCGACCCATGGCTACACCTTC. Translated: CASSYWATHGYTF.

The chain employs TRBV5-5 and TRBJ1-5; D unclear. There are 13 residues in the CDR3. The V gene's germline CDR1 is SGHKS and CDR2 YYEKEE (reference sequence). Trimming took off 0 bases at V and 4 bases at J, with 5 bases between the two ends. CDR3 bases: TGTGCCAGCAGCTTGGAGACAAATCAGCCCCAGCATTTT. The encoded protein is CASSLETNQPQHF.

This clonotype showed up just a few times. V is TRBV2 and J is TRBJ2-3; D is unclear. This CDR3 comprises 13 residues. V was clipped by 3 bases and J by 3 bases, with 7 bases between them. Germline CDR1 SNHLY, CDR2 FYNNEI. CDR3 amino acids: CASSDVRTDTQYF. Written as DNA, the CDR3 is TGTGCCAGCAGTGATGTTAGGACAGATACGCAGTATTTT.

CDR3 protein: CASSLDSPRYNEQFF. The CDR3 DNA reads as TGTGCCAGCAGCTTGGACAGTCCGAGATACAATGAGCAGTTCTTC. The chain recombines TRBV5-5 with TRBJ2-1, with unresolved D. The CDR3 covers 15 residues. The germline gives CDR1 SGHKS, CDR2 YYEKEE (reference sequence). Trimming shortened V by 0 bases and J by 4 bases, and 11 bases separated the two germline ends.

The table lists this clonotype with many counts. The V call is TRBV20-1, the J call TRBJ1-2, with D possibly TRBD1 on 5 matching bases. From germline, CDR1 is DFQATT and CDR2 SNEGSKA (reference sequence). The CDR3 has 12 residues. Trimming shortened V by 6 bases and J by 3 bases, and 11 bases separated the two germline ends. This chain's CDR3 is CSAVGGDYGYTF. The CDR3 DNA reads TGCAGTGCCGTGGGAGGGGACTATGGCTACACCTTC.

This clonotype was seen at least ten times. The rearrangement uses TRBV28 and TRBJ2-1; the match to TRBD2 covers 10 bases. The CDR3 runs to 16 residues. Per germline, CDR1 MDHEN and CDR2 SYDVKM. Germline trimming cut 8 bases from V and 8 bases from J; bases unmatched to any gene: 15. CDR3: CASWSSLAGGWYEQFF. The DNA for the CDR3 is TGTGCCAGCTGGTCTTCGTTAGCGGGGGGCTGGTATGAGCAGTTCTTC.

This clonotype was recorded many times. The chain has TRBV13 and TRBJ2-2, with unresolved D. The CDR3 runs 13 residues. V dropped 4 bases and J dropped 4 bases, with 7 bases sitting between them. Germline V gene sequence: CDR1 PRHDT, CDR2 FYEKMQ (reference sequence). CDR3 protein: CASSSISTGELFF. The DNA for the CDR3 is TGTGCCAGCAGCTCTATTTCCACCGGGGAGCTGTTTTTT.

This chain uses TRBV10-2 with TRBJ2-7, with D unclear. Trimming pared 4 bases from V and 5 bases from J, leaving 18 bases between. The CDR3 runs 15 residues. Germline loops: CDR1 WSHSY, CDR2 SAAADI. The CDR3, as DNA: TGCGCCAGCAGTGGCGTAGAAGCCGGAGATCACGAGCAGTACTTC. Translated: CASSGVEAGDHEQYF.

This clonotype was counted ten times or more. The V gene is TRBV28, the J gene TRBJ1-1, with 7 positions matching TRBD1. V trimming: 3 bases; J trimming: 3 bases; junction bases outside the gene matches: 10. CDR3 length equals 16 residues. CDR1 is MDHEN, CDR2 SYDVKM, per germline. The CDR3 DNA is TGTGCCAGCAGTTTCGGGACAGCTACCACCTACACTGAAGCTTTCTTT. Its protein is CASSFGTATTYTEAFF.

The chain combines TRBV28 with TRBJ2-2; tentatively, D is TRBD1 or TRBD2 (5 bases each). The CDR3 contains 19 residues. V shed 3 bases and J shed 0 bases, with 20 bases lying between them. Germline loops: CDR1 MDHEN, CDR2 SYDVKM. The CDR3, as DNA: TGTGCCAGCAGTTTTACGGGACGCAGGAACCGGACGAACACCGGGGAGCTGTTTTTT. Encoded protein: CASSFTGRRNRTNTGELFF.

The chain recombines TRBV5-1 with TRBJ1-4; D is unclear. CDR1 and CDR2 from the germline V gene are SGHRS and YFSETQ. The CDR3 totals 15 residues. Trimming shortened V by 3 bases and J by 8 bases, and 17 bases separated the two germline ends. DNA for the CDR3: TGCGCCAGCAGCTCTACTGGACCCACAAGCGAAAAACTGTTTTTT. Translation gives CASSSTGPTSEKLFF. The full variable domain, its missing parts supplied by reference TRBV5-1 and TRBJ1-4, is KAGVTQTPRYLIKTRGQQVTLSCSPISGHRSVSWYQQTPGQGLQFLFEYFSETQRNKGNFPGRFSGRQFSNSRSEMNVSTLELGDSALYLCASSSTGPTSEKLFFGSGTQLSVL.

The J gene is TRBJ2-2, the V gene TRBV5-4; D possibly uses TRBD1 or TRBD2 (5 bases each). CDR3 length: 16 amino acids. V was shortened by 4 bases and J by 1 base, with 14 bases between the two germline ends. Germline CDR1 reads SGHNT; CDR2 reads YYREEE (reference sequence). The CDR3 DNA is TGTGCCAGCAGCCCCCGGGGCGCTGGGAACACCGGGGAGCTGTTTTTT. It translates to CASSPRGAGNTGELFF.

The chain recombines TRBV24-1 with TRBJ2-6; D remains ambiguous. The germline CDR1 and CDR2 sequences are KGHDR and SFDVKD. The V end was cut by 5 bases, the J end by 4 bases, with 5 bases between. The CDR3 contains 13 residues. This CDR3 is CATSASGANVLTF. CDR3 nucleotide sequence: TGTGCCACCAGTGCTTCAGGGGCCAACGTCCTGACTTTC.

The chain uses TRBV4-2 and TRBJ2-1; 9 positions agree with TRBD1. Germline loops: CDR1 LGHNA, CDR2 YNFKEQ. With V trimmed by 3 bases and J by 10 bases, 13 bases remained unmatched. The CDR3 has 16 residues. The CDR3: CASSQARTGGLGEQFF. The CDR3 DNA reads TGTGCCAGCAGCCAGGCCCGCACAGGGGGCCTTGGAGAGCAGTTCTTC.

Concerning this clonotype itself: A much larger clone lies one base from this, so it may be a read error. The chain recombines TRBV3-2 with TRBJ1-2; whether TRBD1, the table's D call, matches the DNA was not checked. TRBV3-2 is reported as a pseudogene. CDR3 length: 16 amino acids. The CDR3 spells CAGSQDGQRANYGYTF. CDR3 in DNA: TGTGCCGGCAGCCAAGACGGACAGCGAGCTAACTATGGCTACACCTTC.

This clonotype was counted many times. V and J are TRBV20-1 and TRBJ1-2, with a tentative D call TRBD1 (5 bases). Trimming stripped 7 bases from V and 5 bases from J, with 20 bases between. The CDR3 contains 14 residues. Germline V lookup: CDR1 DFQATT, CDR2 SNEGSKA (reference sequence). CDR3 sequence reads: CSVAGRSKGYGYTF. Here the CDR3 DNA reads TGCAGTGTTGCGGGACGTTCCAAGGGATATGGCTACACCTTC.

This clonotype was observed at least ten times. This rearrangement joins TRBV20-1 to TRBJ2-4, with 12 bases that match TRBD2. The CDR3 is 16 residues long. Germline values: CDR1 DFQATT, CDR2 SNEGSKA (reference sequence). Germline trimming cut 7 bases from V and 3 bases from J; bases unmatched to any gene: 10. The CDR3 here is CSDRLAGGPDKNIQYF. The CDR3 coding sequence is TGCAGTGATCGGCTAGCGGGGGGGCCAGACAAAAACATTCAGTACTTC.

This clonotype was recorded a few times. V and J are TRBV20-1 and TRBJ2-3; D gene unclear. Germline loops: CDR1 DFQATT, CDR2 SNEGSKA (reference sequence). The CDR3 consists of 13 residues. V lost 5 bases, J lost 4 bases, and 13 bases lay in between. CDR3 sequence reads: CSAFLPVADTQYF. The CDR3 coding sequence is TGCAGTGCTTTCCTGCCGGTGGCAGATACGCAGTATTTT.

In this sample, this clonotype turned up a few times. The chain has TRBV7-6 and TRBJ2-7, with TRBD1 matching 7 bases. The J segment lost 2 bases and the V segment lost 5 bases, leaving 6 bases of the junction unmatched. This CDR3 is 14 amino acids long. Germline CDR1 and CDR2: SGHVS and FNYEAQ. CDR3 sequence reads: CASSTRQGTYEQYF. The CDR3 nucleotides are TGTGCCAGCAGCACCCGACAGGGAACCTACGAGCAGTACTTC.

The rearrangement joins TRBV3-1 to TRBJ1-1; TRBD1 might be the D (5 bases). CDR1 is LGHDT, CDR2 YNNKEL, per germline (reference sequence). This CDR3 is 13 amino acids long. The V end was cut by 5 bases, the J end by 4 bases, with 11 bases between. CDR3 nucleotides: TGTGCCAGCAGCACAAGGGGCCGCACTGAAGCTTTCTTT. This encodes CASSTRGRTEAFF.

This clonotype was seen repeatedly, ten times or more. V is TRBV6-5 and J is TRBJ2-6, with TRBD1 as a possible D gene (6 bases). The CDR3 has 15 amino acids. Trimming shortened V by 6 bases and J by 1 base, and 10 bases separated the two germline ends. CDR1 MNHEY and CDR2 SVGAGI come from the germline V gene. The CDR3 loop reads CASSSTGSGANVLTF. The CDR3 region has the DNA TGTGCCAGCAGCTCCACAGGGTCTGGGGCCAACGTCCTGACTTTC.

The chain combines TRBV7-6 with TRBJ2-6, with D hard to call. V was trimmed by 5 bases and J by 2 bases, leaving 16 bases between them. The germline V gene has CDR1 SGHVS and CDR2 FNYEAQ. The CDR3 runs 17 residues. As DNA, the CDR3 is TGTGCCAGCAGCCGCAAACCGGGCACAGCTGGGGCCAACGTCCTGACTTTC. Translating gives CASSRKPGTAGANVLTF.

The rearrangement links TRBV7-2 to TRBJ2-7; TRBD1 agrees at 9 bases. J was trimmed by 4 bases and V by 5 bases; bases with no gene match: 9. This CDR3 is built from 15 residues. The germline gives CDR1 SGHTA, CDR2 FQGNSA. The CDR3 region is CASSVTGGTSYEQYF. CDR3 nucleotides: TGTGCCAGCAGCGTGACAGGGGGAACTTCTTACGAGCAGTACTTC.